The subject of this entry is one TCR beta chain. CDR1 and CDR2 (germline): SEHNR, FQNEAQ (reference sequence). The germline V and J ends were trimmed by 0 bases and 7 bases, with 12 bases remaining between them. The CDR3 covers 14 residues. Unique molecular identifiers were incorporated into the prepared TCRbeta library. TCRdb re-analysed the PCR reads in MiXCR, keeping a single row per CDR3 protein. Of some 550,000 distinct CDR3 sequences in the sample, 15% to 20% were seen once. This specimen belongs to a study of T-cell reconstitution after alpha-beta-depleted transplantation in children. The TCR was taken from a human donor who donated a stem cell graft to a child with acute lymphoblastic leukemia. The chain couples TRBV7-9 to TRBJ1-2, with D maybe TRBD1 (6 bases). The specimen comprised PBMCs from the stem cell graft donor, sampled from the stem cell graft. The CDR3 bases are TGTGCCAGCAGCTTAGCGCCAGGGGATAGTGGCTACACCTTC. It encodes CASSLAPGDSGYTF.